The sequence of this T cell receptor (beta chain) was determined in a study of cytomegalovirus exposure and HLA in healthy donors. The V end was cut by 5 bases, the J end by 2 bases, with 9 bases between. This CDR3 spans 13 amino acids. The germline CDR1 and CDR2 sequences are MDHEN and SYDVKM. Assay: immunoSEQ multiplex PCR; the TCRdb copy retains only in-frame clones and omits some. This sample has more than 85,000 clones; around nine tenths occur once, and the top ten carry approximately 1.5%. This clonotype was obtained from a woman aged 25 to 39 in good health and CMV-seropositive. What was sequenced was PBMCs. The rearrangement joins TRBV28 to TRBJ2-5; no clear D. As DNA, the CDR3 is TGTGCCAGCAGTCGTCAGTTACAAGAGACCCAGTACTTC. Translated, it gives CASSRQLQETQYF.